Below, 14 T cell receptor beta chains from the same sample are listed, as sequenced in a study of blood T cell repertoires in COVID-19. Libraries were prepared by immunoSEQ multiplex PCR; TCRdb keeps only in-frame clonotypes and omits some of them. The table lists approximately 240,000 clones, roughly 80% of them singletons. Input material: peripheral blood. These receptor sequences come from a woman aged 60-75 years with acute or convalescent COVID-19.

CDR3 sequence: CASSIDRGNTEAFF. As DNA, the CDR3 is TGTGCCAGTAGTATAGATCGCGGGAACACTGAAGCTTTCTTT. This chain links TRBV19 with TRBJ1-1, with D hard to call. Germline CDR1 reads LNHDA; CDR2 reads SQIVND (reference sequence). V was shortened by 0 bases and J by 1 base, with 6 bases between the two germline ends. The CDR3 runs to 14 residues.

This chain links TRBV6-4 with TRBJ1-2; 12 bases are a match to TRBD1. In germline, CDR1 is MRHNA, CDR2 SNTAGT. The trim removed 4 bases at V and 13 bases at J, leaving 10 bases unmatched. The CDR3 covers 14 residues. The CDR3, as DNA: TGTGCCAGCAGTGCCAACCCGGGACAGGGGGCTTGCACCTTC. It encodes CASSANPGQGACTF.

The rearrangement links TRBV5-1 to TRBJ1-6; possible D gene TRBD1, 5 bases. Trimming took off 7 bases at V and 9 bases at J, with 14 bases between the two ends. CDR1 is SGHRS and CDR2 is YFSETQ in the germline V gene. The length of the CDR3 is 13 residues. CDR3 region: CASSPPDSSPLHF. The CDR3 region has the DNA TGCGCCAGCTCCCCCCCAGACAGTTCACCCCTCCACTTT.

V usage is TRBV6-5 and J usage is TRBJ1-3, with D hard to call. This CDR3 is 13 amino acids long. V was cut by 2 bases and J by 4 bases, with 6 bases left in between. The germline V gene has CDR1 MNHEY and CDR2 SVGAGI. This chain's CDR3 is CASSYTWGNTIYF. CDR3 DNA sequence: TGTGCCAGCAGTTACACTTGGGGAAACACCATATATTTT.

The CDR3 DNA follows: TGTGCCAGCAGCCCAGGTTGGAGCGGGGGGGCTGGAGATACGCAGTATTTT. It specifies CASSPGWSGGAGDTQYF. The chain carries TRBV7-2 and TRBJ2-3, with TRBD2 matching over 10 bases. There are 17 residues in the CDR3. Looked up from germline, CDR1 is SGHTA and CDR2 is FQGNSA. V trimming: 5 bases; J trimming: 5 bases; junction bases outside the gene matches: 13.

V and J are TRBV7-2 and TRBJ1-2, with a tentative D call TRBD1 (6 bases). The length of the CDR3 is 15 residues. V lost 1 base and J 4 bases, leaving 13 bases between the germline ends. CDR1 is SGHTA and CDR2 is FQGNSA in the germline V gene. DNA for the CDR3: TGTGCCAGCAGCTTAGAGCCAGGGGAAGGCTATGGCTACACCTTC. This sequence encodes CASSLEPGEGYGYTF.

The J gene is TRBJ2-2, the V gene TRBV19; 9 nucleotides match TRBD1. The CDR3 length is 14 residues. Unmatched junction bases numbered 7, after V lost 8 bases and J lost 6 bases. CDR1 is LNHDA, CDR2 SQIVND, per germline (reference sequence). CDR3 in DNA: TGTGCCAGTTCGGGGACAGGGAAGGCCGGGGAGCTGTTTTTT. Its protein product is CASSGTGKAGELFF.

This rearrangement joins TRBV19 to TRBJ1-5; D perhaps matches TRBD1 (6 bases). The CDR3 extends over 13 amino acids. The germline CDR1 and CDR2 sequences are LNHDA and SQIVND (reference sequence). V gave up 3 bases and J gave up 7 bases, with 10 bases separating them. The CDR3 spells CASSITGWQPQHF. CDR3 sequence (DNA): TGTGCCAGTAGTATTACAGGGTGGCAGCCCCAGCATTTT.

The chain links TRBV9 to TRBJ2-5, with D maybe TRBD1 (5 bases). Trimming took 0 bases from V and 4 from J, leaving 10 bases between them. Germline CDR1 reads SGDLS; CDR2 reads YYNGEE. There are 14 residues in the CDR3. CDR3: CASSVVPGSETQYF. The CDR3, as DNA: TGTGCCAGCAGCGTAGTTCCAGGGTCAGAGACCCAGTACTTC.

The V call is TRBV7-9, the J call TRBJ2-5; the match to TRBD1 covers 7 bases. Germline loops: CDR1 SEHNR, CDR2 FQNEAQ (reference sequence). V gave up 3 bases and J gave up 1 base; unmatched junction bases: 2. This CDR3 is built from 14 residues. The DNA of the CDR3 is TGTGCCAGCAGCTTGACAGGGCTCCAAGAGACCCAGTACTTC. It encodes CASSLTGLQETQYF.

This clone has just a few counts. In nucleotides, the CDR3 is TGTGCCAGCAGTGGGGGGGCCAGCCAGACAGGGGCGATTAATTCACCCCTCCACTTT. Translating gives CASSGGASQTGAINSPLHF. This chain joins TRBV6-1 and TRBJ1-6; 8 bases line up with TRBD1. V lost 4 bases, J lost 6 bases, and 17 bases stayed unmatched. The CDR3 is 19 amino acids. Per the germline V gene, CDR1 is MNHNS and CDR2 is SASEGT.

The chain combines TRBV7-9 with TRBJ2-5, with D maybe TRBD2 (6 bases). Germline CDR1 and CDR2: SEHNR and FQNEAQ (reference sequence). The germline V and J ends were trimmed by 5 bases and 9 bases, with 22 bases remaining between them. This CDR3 comprises 15 residues. CDR3 nucleotides: TGTGCCAGCAGCGGCCCCCCTGACCCGTCGGGGGCCCAGTACTTC. It yields the protein CASSGPPDPSGAQYF. The full variable domain, its missing parts supplied by reference TRBV7-9 and TRBJ2-5, is DTGVSQNPRHKITKRGQNVTFRCDPISEHNRLYWYRQTLGQGPEFLTYFQNEAQLEKSRLLSDRFSAERPKGSFSTLEIQRTEQGDSAMYLCASSGPPDPSGAQYFGPGTRLLVL.

This clone occurred a few times. The chain recombines TRBV7-9 with TRBJ1-6; unclear D gene. V lost 2 bases, J lost 0 bases, and 8 bases lay in between. Per the germline V gene, CDR1 is SEHNR and CDR2 is FQNEAQ (reference sequence). This CDR3 has 16 residues. CDR3 DNA sequence: TGTGCCAGCAGCTTACGCGGGAGCTCCTATAATTCACCCCTCCACTTT. It translates to CASSLRGSSYNSPLHF.

This clone has more than one count but fewer than ten. The J gene is TRBJ1-1, the V gene TRBV30; D is uncertain. This CDR3 contains 14 residues. V dropped 3 bases and J dropped 1 base, with 12 bases sitting between them. The germline CDR1 and CDR2 sequences are GTSNPN and SVGIG (reference sequence). CDR3 DNA: TGTGCCTGGAGGGCCCCCCATCGGAACACTGAAGCTTTCTTT. Translating gives CAWRAPHRNTEAFF.